One and the same sample provided the 27 T cell receptor beta chains below, sequenced in a study of blood T cell repertoires in COVID-19. TCRdb keeps only in-frame clones here, not all; method: immunoSEQ multiplex PCR. This table has roughly 250,000 clones, just under 85% appearing once. Source material: peripheral blood. The receptor set was obtained from an elderly woman with acute or convalescent COVID-19.

This clone was detected a few times. At one boundary the junction diverges from the germline segment, which might be a read error. The genes are TRBV7-9 and TRBJ2-2, with no clear D. This CDR3 is 11 amino acids long. The V gene's germline CDR1 is SEHNR and CDR2 FQNEAQ (reference sequence). The CDR3 region is CASSRQGEPIF. For the CDR3, the DNA is TGTGCCAGCAGCCGACAAGGCGAACCGATTTTT.

As concerns this clone: Within the sample, other DNA sequences also encode this same CDR3. The chain links TRBV28 to TRBJ2-7; maybe TRBD2 (5 bases). The germline V gene encodes CDR1 MDHEN and CDR2 SYDVKM. The V end was cut by 6 bases, the J end by 0 bases, with 9 bases between. This CDR3 is built from 13 residues. The CDR3 is CASRRAPSYEQYF. CDR3 DNA: TGTGCCAGCAGGAGGGCCCCCTCCTACGAGCAGTACTTC.

The chain has TRBV27 and TRBJ1-2; D gene ambiguous. Trimming took off 1 base at V and 7 bases at J, with 10 bases between the two ends. The CDR3 totals 13 residues. CDR1 is MNHEY, CDR2 SMNVEV, per germline (reference sequence). CDR3 region: CASSLYGSGGYTF. As DNA, the CDR3 is TGTGCCAGCAGTTTATACGGGAGTGGTGGCTACACCTTC.

The chain employs TRBV7-8 and TRBJ1-2; TRBD1 might be the D (5 bases). Trimming left V 2 bases short and J 2 bases short, with 15 bases between. The CDR3 is 16 residues long. Germline V gene data show CDR1 as SGHVS and CDR2 as FQNEAQ. CDR3 sequence reads: CASSLIGLGDNYGYTF. The CDR3 DNA reads TGTGCCAGCAGCTTAATCGGACTAGGGGACAACTATGGCTACACCTTC.

The gene calls are TRBV4-1 and TRBJ2-7; 10 nucleotides agree with TRBD2. The ends lost 0 bases at V and 6 bases at J; junction bases unmatched: 8. The CDR3 is made up of 16 amino acids. CDR1 MGHRA and CDR2 YSYEKL come from the germline V gene. The CDR3 reads CASSQDMASGRGEQYF. CDR3 nucleotide sequence: TGCGCCAGCAGCCAAGATATGGCTAGCGGGAGAGGCGAGCAGTACTTC.

The chain links TRBV21-1 to TRBJ2-3; no check of the table's D call, TRBD2, against the DNA was made. TRBV21-1 is deemed a pseudogene. This CDR3 has 19 amino acids. CDR3 sequence: CASSKAGAGGPLGTDTQYF. As DNA, the CDR3 is TGTGCCAGCAGCAAAGCGGGGGCGGGAGGGCCGTTGGGCACAGATACGCAGTATTTT.

The CDR3 DNA is TGTGCCGCCAGGGTTGGTTACTATGGCTACACCTTC. Amino acid sequence: CAARVGYYGYTF. The chain uses TRBV6-5 and TRBJ1-2, with D possibly being TRBD1 (5 bases). This CDR3 has 12 residues. The V gene lost 11 bases and the J gene lost 3 bases, with 13 bases spanning the gap. Germline-derived CDR1 and CDR2 are MNHEY and SVGAGI.

The table lists this clone with a few counts. V gene TRBV28 combines with J gene TRBJ2-1; 7 nucleotides align to TRBD2. The CDR3 is 15 amino acids. Germline trimming cut 2 bases from V and 6 bases from J; bases unmatched to any gene: 7. The germline CDR1 and CDR2 sequences are MDHEN and SYDVKM. Here the CDR3 DNA reads TGTGCCAGCAGTTTAACCCATAGCGGGCGCAATGAGCAGTTCTTC. It yields the protein CASSLTHSGRNEQFF.

This clone was seen a handful of times. The conserved phenylalanine or tryptophan normally closing the CDR3 is absent here, so this likely arose from a read error. The DNA is omitted, as the CDR3 cannot be located on it reliably, and the CDR3 follows TCRdb's listing. The chain has TRBV3-1 (or the pseudogene TRBV3-2) and TRBJ2-7; the table's D call, TRBD2, has no DNA check behind it. The CDR3 spans 11 residues, counting both ends. The germline V gene encodes CDR1 LGHDT and CDR2 YNNKEL (reference sequence). The CDR3 sequence is CASSQGLRPVL.

The V and J genes are TRBV29-1 and TRBJ2-4, with 8 nucleotides matching TRBD1. With 7 bases clipped from V and 3 bases from J, the junction kept 8 bases outside the gene matches. The CDR3 is 14 residues long. Germline V gene sequence: CDR1 SQVTM, CDR2 ANQGSEA. The chain's CDR3 is CSAETGAVKNIQYF. Written as DNA, the CDR3 is TGCAGCGCCGAGACAGGGGCTGTCAAAAACATTCAGTACTTC. Together with reference TRBV29-1 and TRBJ2-4, the CDR3 gives the full variable domain: SAVISQKPSRDICQRGTSLTIQCQVDSQVTMMFWYRQQPGQSLTLIATANQGSEATYESGFVIDKFPISRPNLTFSTLTVSNMSPEDSSIYLCSAETGAVKNIQYFGAGTRLSVL.

This chain links TRBV5-1 with TRBJ2-3; possible D gene TRBD2, 6 bases. This CDR3 has 15 residues. V gave up 1 base and J gave up 1 base, with 10 bases separating them. CDR1 and CDR2 (germline): SGHRS, YFSETQ. The CDR3 region is CASSLLRDRTDTQYF. Here the CDR3 DNA reads TGCGCCAGCAGCTTGTTGCGGGACCGCACAGATACGCAGTATTTT.

This chain connects TRBV4-1 to TRBJ2-7; TRBD2 might be the D (5 bases). Germline CDR1 reads MGHRA; CDR2 reads YSYEKL. Trimming pared 0 bases from V and 2 bases from J, leaving 11 bases between. This CDR3 has 15 residues. The CDR3 sequence is CASSQDGSEPYEQYF. CDR3 DNA sequence: TGCGCCAGCAGCCAAGATGGGAGCGAGCCCTACGAGCAGTACTTC.

The table lists this clone with a few counts. This chain uses TRBV30 with TRBJ1-6, with 7 nucleotides matching TRBD1. CDR1 is GTSNPN, CDR2 SVGIG, per germline (reference sequence). With V trimmed by 0 bases and J by 8 bases, 13 bases remained unmatched. The CDR3 consists of 17 residues. As DNA, the CDR3 is TGTGCCTGGAGTGTAGGGACAGCAATACTTCGGTATTCACCCCTCCACTTT. The encoded protein is CAWSVGTAILRYSPLHF.

This chain joins TRBV28 and TRBJ2-2; 10 bases fit TRBD1. The CDR3 length is 15 residues. V lost 5 bases to trimming and J lost 4 bases; unmatched junction nucleotides: 4. Germline V CDR1 and CDR2: MDHEN, SYDVKM. CDR3 region: CASSPGQGFTGELFF. CDR3 DNA: TGTGCCAGCAGTCCGGGACAGGGGTTCACCGGGGAGCTGTTTTTT.

The chain is built from TRBV5-1 and TRBJ1-2; a weak D match, TRBD1 (5 bases). Germline loops: CDR1 SGHRS, CDR2 YFSETQ. The CDR3 has 14 residues. V lost 0 bases to trimming and J lost 4 bases, with 10 bases between them. The CDR3 is CASSLGEQVYGYTF. CDR3 DNA sequence: TGCGCCAGCAGCTTGGGGGAACAGGTCTATGGCTACACCTTC.

The chain couples TRBV7-9 to TRBJ2-5; 8 nucleotides align to TRBD2. This CDR3 is 14 amino acids long. The junction had 2 bases not matched to a gene; V was cut back by 0 bases and J by 5 bases. Germline CDR1 and CDR2: SEHNR and FQNEAQ (reference sequence). CDR3 amino acids: CASSLASGKETQYF. The CDR3 DNA follows: TGTGCCAGCAGCTTAGCTAGCGGGAAGGAGACCCAGTACTTC.

The genes are TRBV4-3 and TRBJ1-2, with a weak D call TRBD1 (6 bases). CDR3 length equals 15 residues. Germline loops: CDR1 LGHNA, CDR2 YSLEER. V dropped 0 bases and J dropped 1 base, with 9 bases sitting between them. The CDR3 protein is CASSQDRDNNYGYTF. The CDR3 nucleotides are TGCGCCAGCAGCCAAGACAGGGACAATAACTATGGCTACACCTTC.

The CDR3 loop is CASSLHPAGLGGLETQYF. The DNA of the CDR3 is TGTGCCAGCAGCCTCCACCCAGCCGGACTTGGGGGGTTGGAGACCCAGTACTTC. The V and J genes are TRBV5-5 and TRBJ2-5; possible D gene TRBD2, 6 bases. The CDR3 runs to 18 residues. V lost 4 bases, J lost 5 bases, and 27 bases lay in between. Germline lookup yields CDR1 SGHKS and CDR2 YYEKEE (reference sequence).

The sample holds a few counts of this clone. The chain recombines TRBV9 with TRBJ1-5; no clear D. Germline CDR1 SGDLS, CDR2 YYNGEE. V lost 2 bases to trimming and J lost 2 bases, with 8 bases between them. CDR3 length equals 14 residues. As DNA, the CDR3 is TGTGCCAGCAGCGTGGCTTATCGCAATCAGCCCCAGCATTTT. Its protein product is CASSVAYRNQPQHF.

The sample holds one count of this clone. This chain links TRBV29-1 with TRBJ1-1; D is ambiguous. In germline, CDR1 is SQVTM, CDR2 ANQGSEA. The V and J ends lost 1 base and 1 base respectively, with 7 bases between them. This CDR3 has 13 residues. CDR3: CSVEGRGNTEAFF. The CDR3, as DNA: TGCAGCGTTGAAGGACGGGGGAACACTGAAGCTTTCTTT.

The chain employs TRBV21-1 and TRBJ2-1; TRBD1 reflects the table's D call only, with no check against the DNA. TRBV21-1 is noted as a pseudogene. This CDR3 region has 16 residues. CDR3 in amino acids: CASTLNYRGEGYEQFF. In DNA form, the CDR3 reads TGTGCCAGCACCCTAAATTACAGGGGGGAAGGCTATGAGCAGTTCTTC.

This chain joins TRBV6-2 or TRBV6-3 and TRBJ2-1; TRBD2 agrees at 11 bases. The trim removed 5 bases at V and 9 bases at J, leaving 3 bases unmatched. In germline, CDR1 is MNHEY, CDR2 SVGEGT. The CDR3 covers 13 residues. CDR3: CASSPLAGVEQFF. DNA for the CDR3: TGTGCCAGCAGTCCACTAGCGGGAGTTGAGCAGTTCTTC.

The rearrangement uses TRBV7-3 and TRBJ2-3; TRBD2 matches 9 bases. From germline, CDR1 is SGHTA and CDR2 FQGTGA. The CDR3 contains 17 residues. Trimming cost V 5 bases and J 3 bases; bases outside gene matches: 12. CDR3 protein: CASSPRRGGGATDTQYF. CDR3 bases: TGTGCCAGCAGCCCTCGACGGGGCGGGGGGGCGACAGATACGCAGTATTTT.

The rearrangement uses TRBV7-2 and TRBJ1-5; no reliable D call. V was shortened by 3 bases and J by 7 bases, with 10 bases between the two germline ends. In germline, CDR1 is SGHTA, CDR2 FQGNSA. CDR3 length: 13 amino acids. The CDR3 loop reads CASSFSGSQPQHF. CDR3 nucleotides: TGTGCCAGCAGCTTTTCGGGTTCCCAGCCCCAGCATTTT.

This chain uses TRBV6-5 with TRBJ2-1; 10 bases map to TRBD1. With 6 bases clipped from V and 6 bases from J, the junction kept 8 bases outside the gene matches. Germline CDR1 reads MNHEY; CDR2 reads SVGAGI. CDR3 size: 15 residues. CDR3 sequence (DNA): TGTGCCAGCAGACCCCGGGACAGGGGATCCAATGAGCAGTTCTTC. As protein: CASRPRDRGSNEQFF.

The rearrangement links TRBV4-2 to TRBJ2-2; 11 positions agree with TRBD2. Trimming cost V 2 bases and J 3 bases; bases outside gene matches: 11. The CDR3 contains 19 residues. The germline gives CDR1 LGHNA, CDR2 YNFKEQ. For the CDR3, the DNA is TGTGCCAGCAGCCAACTCACTAGCGGGAGCCTTGGGGACACCGGGGAGCTGTTTTTT. Protein: CASSQLTSGSLGDTGELFF.

The V and J genes are TRBV28 and TRBJ1-6; 11 bases map to TRBD1. V gave up 6 bases and J gave up 6 bases; unmatched junction bases: 10. CDR1 is MDHEN and CDR2 is SYDVKM in the germline V gene. The CDR3 consists of 17 residues. Here the CDR3 reads CASRSTAGTGGNSPLHF. The CDR3 DNA reads as TGTGCCAGCAGATCCACAGCCGGGACAGGGGGTAATTCACCCCTCCACTTT.